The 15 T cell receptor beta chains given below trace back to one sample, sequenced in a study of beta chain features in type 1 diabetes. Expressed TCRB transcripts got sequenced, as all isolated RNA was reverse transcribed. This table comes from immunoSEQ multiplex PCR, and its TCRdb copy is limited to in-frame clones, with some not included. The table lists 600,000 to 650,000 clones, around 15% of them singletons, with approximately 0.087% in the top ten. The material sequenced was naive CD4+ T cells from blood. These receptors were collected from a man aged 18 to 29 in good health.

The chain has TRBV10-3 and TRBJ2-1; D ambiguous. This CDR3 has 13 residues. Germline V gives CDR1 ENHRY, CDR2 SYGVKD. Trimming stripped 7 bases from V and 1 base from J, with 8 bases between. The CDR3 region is CAIITESYNEQFF. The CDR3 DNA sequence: TGTGCCATCATTACAGAATCCTACAATGAGCAGTTCTTC.

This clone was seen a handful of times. This CDR3 is CASSQDRPGSTEAFF. DNA of the CDR3: TGCGCCAGCAGCCAAGATCGTCCAGGGAGCACTGAAGCTTTCTTT. The chain couples TRBV4-3 to TRBJ1-1, with a tentative D call TRBD1 (5 bases). Germline values: CDR1 LGHNA, CDR2 YSLEER. The germline V and J ends were trimmed by 0 bases and 4 bases, with 12 bases remaining between them. The CDR3 consists of 15 residues.

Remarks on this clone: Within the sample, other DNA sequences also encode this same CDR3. Here the CDR3 DNA reads TGTGCCAGCAGCCTCCAAGAGACCCAGTACTTC. Residues: CASSLQETQYF. This chain joins TRBV7-9 and TRBJ2-5; D unclear. Germline-derived CDR1 and CDR2 are SEHNR and FQNEAQ (reference sequence). V was shortened by 5 bases and J by 1 base, with 2 bases between the two germline ends. CDR3 length: 11 residues.

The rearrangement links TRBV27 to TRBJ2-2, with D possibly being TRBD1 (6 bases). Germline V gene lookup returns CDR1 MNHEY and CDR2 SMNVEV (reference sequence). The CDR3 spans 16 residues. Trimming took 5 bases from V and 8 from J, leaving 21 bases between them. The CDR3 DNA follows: TGTGCCAGCAGTCAGACAGGAAGGATCAAAGCAGGGGAGCTGTTTTTT. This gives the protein CASSQTGRIKAGELFF.

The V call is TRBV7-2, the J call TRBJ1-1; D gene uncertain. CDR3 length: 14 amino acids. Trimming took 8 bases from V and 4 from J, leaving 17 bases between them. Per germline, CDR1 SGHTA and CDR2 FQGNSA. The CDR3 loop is CASGKLGLGTEAFF. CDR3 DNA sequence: TGTGCCAGCGGTAAATTGGGGTTGGGCACTGAAGCTTTCTTT. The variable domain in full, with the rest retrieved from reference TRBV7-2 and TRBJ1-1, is GAGVSQSPSNKVTEKGKDVELRCDPISGHTALYWYRQSLGQGLEFLIYFQGNSAPDKSGLPSDRFSAERTGGSVSTLTIQRTQQEDSAVYLCASGKLGLGTEAFFGQGTRLTVV.

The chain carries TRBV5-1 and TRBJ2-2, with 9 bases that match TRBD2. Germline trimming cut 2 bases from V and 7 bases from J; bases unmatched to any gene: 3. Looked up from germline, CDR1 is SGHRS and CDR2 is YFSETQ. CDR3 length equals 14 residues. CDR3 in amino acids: CASSLGLAFGELFF. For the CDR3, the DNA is TGCGCCAGCAGCTTAGGACTAGCGTTCGGGGAGCTGTTTTTT.

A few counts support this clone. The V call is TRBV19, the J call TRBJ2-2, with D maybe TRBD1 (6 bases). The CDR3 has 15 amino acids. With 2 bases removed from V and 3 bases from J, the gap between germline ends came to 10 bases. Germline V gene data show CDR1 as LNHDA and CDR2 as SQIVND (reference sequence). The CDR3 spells CASSIQGKDTGELFF. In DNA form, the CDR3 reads TGTGCCAGTAGTATACAGGGGAAGGACACCGGGGAGCTGTTTTTT.

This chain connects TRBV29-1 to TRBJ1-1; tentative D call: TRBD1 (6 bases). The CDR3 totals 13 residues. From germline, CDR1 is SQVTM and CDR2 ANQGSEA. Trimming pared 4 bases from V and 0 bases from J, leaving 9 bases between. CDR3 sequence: CSVVGTLNTEAFF. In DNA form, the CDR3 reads TGCAGCGTTGTGGGGACACTGAACACTGAAGCTTTCTTT.

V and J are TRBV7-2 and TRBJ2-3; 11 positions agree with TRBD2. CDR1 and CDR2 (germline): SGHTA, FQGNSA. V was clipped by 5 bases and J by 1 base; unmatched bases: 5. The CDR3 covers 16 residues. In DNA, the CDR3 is TGTGCCAGCAGCCGAAAACTAGCGGGGGGCACAGATACGCAGTATTTT. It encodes CASSRKLAGGTDTQYF.

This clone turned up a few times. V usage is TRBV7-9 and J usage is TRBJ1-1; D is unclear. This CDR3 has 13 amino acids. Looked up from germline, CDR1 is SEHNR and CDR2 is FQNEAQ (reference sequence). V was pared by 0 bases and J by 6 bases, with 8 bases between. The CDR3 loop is CASSLAPGAEAFF. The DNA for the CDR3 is TGTGCCAGCAGCTTAGCGCCCGGGGCTGAAGCTTTCTTT. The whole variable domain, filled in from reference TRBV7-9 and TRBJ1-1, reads DTGVSQNPRHKITKRGQNVTFRCDPISEHNRLYWYRQTLGQGPEFLTYFQNEAQLEKSRLLSDRFSAERPKGSFSTLEIQRTEQGDSAMYLCASSLAPGAEAFFGQGTRLTVV.

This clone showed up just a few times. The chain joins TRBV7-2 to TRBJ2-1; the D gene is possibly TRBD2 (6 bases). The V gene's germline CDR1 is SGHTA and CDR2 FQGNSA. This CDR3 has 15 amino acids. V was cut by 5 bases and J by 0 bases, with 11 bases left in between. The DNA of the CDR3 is TGTGCCAGCAGCCCCGTAGCGGTCTCCTACAATGAGCAGTTCTTC. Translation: CASSPVAVSYNEQFF.

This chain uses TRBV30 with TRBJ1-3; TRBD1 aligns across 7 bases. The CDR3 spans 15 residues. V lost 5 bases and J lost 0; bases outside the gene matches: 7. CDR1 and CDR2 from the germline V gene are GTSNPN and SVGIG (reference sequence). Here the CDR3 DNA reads TGTGCCTGGCTTACCGCAGGGGGCTCTGGAAACACCATATATTTT. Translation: CAWLTAGGSGNTIYF.

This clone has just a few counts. CDR3 sequence (DNA): TGTGCCAGCAGTTCAACAGGGACAGGGGACTCACCCCTCCACTTT. It specifies CASSSTGTGDSPLHF. The chain employs TRBV6-5 and TRBJ1-6; 10 bases line up with TRBD1. Germline CDR1 reads MNHEY; CDR2 reads SVGAGI. V was clipped by 4 bases and J by 10 bases; unmatched bases: 7. The CDR3 extends over 15 amino acids.

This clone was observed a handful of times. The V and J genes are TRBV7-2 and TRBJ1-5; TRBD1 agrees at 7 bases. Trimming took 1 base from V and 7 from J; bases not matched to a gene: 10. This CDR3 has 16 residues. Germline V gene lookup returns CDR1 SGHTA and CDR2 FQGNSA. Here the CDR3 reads CASSLVGGSTEQPQHF. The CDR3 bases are TGTGCCAGCAGCTTAGTAGGGGGCTCCACAGAGCAGCCCCAGCATTTT.

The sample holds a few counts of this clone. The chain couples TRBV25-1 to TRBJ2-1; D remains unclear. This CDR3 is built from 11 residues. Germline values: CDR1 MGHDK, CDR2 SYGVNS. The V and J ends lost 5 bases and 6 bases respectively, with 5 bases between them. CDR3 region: CASSSTNEQFF. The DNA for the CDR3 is TGTGCCAGCAGTTCTACCAATGAGCAGTTCTTC.